This TCR beta chain originates from a study of blood T cell repertoires in COVID-19. As originally analysed: Using reference gene primer amplification, nucleated cell counts were estimated. TCRdb's table, derived via immunoSEQ multiplex PCR, lists solely in-frame clones and lacks some. From that table come the V and J calls and clone size; the DNA was used to work out D and trimming. There are some 140,000 clones in the sample; more than 75% occur only once, and 2% to 3% lies in the top ten. In its sample, this clone was seen once. The CDR3 consists of 16 residues. Germline V lookup: CDR1 SEHNR, CDR2 FQNEAQ (reference sequence). V dropped 3 bases and J dropped 1; count of bases not matched to a gene: 7.

The source is a man between 45 and 60 years old with active COVID-19. The chain recombines TRBV7-9 with TRBJ2-7, with 9 nucleotides matching TRBD1. The sample comprised peripheral blood. For the CDR3, the DNA is TGTGCCAGCAGCTTTTACCTCGGGACAGGGTCCTACGAGCAGTACTTC. Amino acid sequence: CASSFYLGTGSYEQYF.